This T cell receptor beta chain was retrieved from a study of shared clonotypes between healthy human individuals. For the study at large: Per donor, three plates held CD4 naive cells, three held CD4 memory, two held CD8 naive and one held CD8 memory. Points from the study as a whole: Tissues were not sampled, only blood, and their repertoires likely differ.

The germline V gene encodes CDR1 MGHRA and CDR2 YSYEKL. The CDR3 runs to 14 residues. The V gene lost 0 bases and the J gene lost 10 bases, with 15 bases spanning the gap. The study separated CD4+ cells into CD45RA+ naive and CD45RA-negative memory subsets. As regards this clone: What it binds is unknown.

Source study methods: Filtering differed, since immunoSEQ gave only junction sequences and no quality scores. Produced via immunoSEQ multiplex PCR; TCRdb's table is partial and in-frame only. V, J and clone size derive from that table, while D and trimming were established from the DNA sequence. The profile shows some 2,000,000 clones, 85% to 95% of them singletons. The source material was naive CD4+ T cells sorted from blood. The subset here: CD45RA+ positively selected. The V call is TRBV4-1, the J call TRBJ1-1; D is undetermined. The clonotype was recovered from a young man in good health. This chain's CDR3 is CASSQDAPVPGAFF. As DNA, the CDR3 is TGCGCCAGCAGCCAAGATGCCCCCGTTCCGGGAGCTTTCTTT.